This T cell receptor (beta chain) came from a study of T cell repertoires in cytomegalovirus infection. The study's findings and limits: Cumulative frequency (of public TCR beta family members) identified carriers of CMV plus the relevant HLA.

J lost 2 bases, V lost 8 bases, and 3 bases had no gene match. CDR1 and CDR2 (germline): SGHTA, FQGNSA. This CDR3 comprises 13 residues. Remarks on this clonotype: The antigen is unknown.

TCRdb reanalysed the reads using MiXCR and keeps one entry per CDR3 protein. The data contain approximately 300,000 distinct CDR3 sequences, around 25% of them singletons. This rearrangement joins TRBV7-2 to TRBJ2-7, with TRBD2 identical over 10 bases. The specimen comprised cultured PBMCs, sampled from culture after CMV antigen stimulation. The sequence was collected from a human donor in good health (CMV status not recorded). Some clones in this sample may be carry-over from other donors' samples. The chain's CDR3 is CASGAGGPYEQYF. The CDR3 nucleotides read TGTGCCAGCGGAGCGGGAGGGCCCTACGAGCAGTACTTC.